Listed below are T cell receptor beta chains from one sample, sequenced in a study of cytomegalovirus exposure and HLA in healthy donors. TCRdb's table, derived via immunoSEQ multiplex PCR, lists solely in-frame clones and lacks some. The data show about 180,000 clones, 77% seen once. Sequenced: PBMCs. The receptors originated from a man between 18 and 29 years old in good health and CMV-seronegative. The CDR3 runs from the conserved cysteine through the conserved F or W. Fields, in order: clone size, V gene, J gene, D gene, CDR3 DNA, CDR3 protein. The D gene is left open where the match is weak. A row's size may be missing; if present it is once, few, many or a size class.

>NA|TRBV15|TRBJ2-3|NA
TGTGCCACCAGCAGAGGCGACTATGGCGATACGCAGTATTTT
CATSRGDYGDTQYF
>once|TRBV18|TRBJ1-2|TRBD1
TGTGCCAGCTCGCCTGACACAGGGGGGATCTATGGCTACACCTTC
CASSPDTGGIYGYTF
>NA|TRBV6-5|TRBJ2-6|NA
TGTGCCAGCAGCCCGGAGGGGACCGGGGCCAACGTCCTGACTTTC
CASSPEGTGANVLTF
>NA|TRBV5-1|TRBJ2-3|NA
TGCGCCAGCAGACCGCAGGGAAGCACAGATACGCAGTATTTT
CASRPQGSTDTQYF
>NA|TRBV27|TRBJ2-7|NA
TGTGCCACCCGTCGGGGGAGACGCTCCTACGAGCAGTACTTC
CATRRGRRSYEQYF
>NA|TRBV5-1|TRBJ1-1|TRBD1
TGCGCCAGCAGCTTGGTTCGGCGGACAGGGGACAACACTGAAGCTTTCTTT
CASSLVRRTGDNTEAFF
>few|TRBV11-2|TRBJ2-3|TRBD2
TGTGCCAGCAGCAATAGCGGGAGTATGACAGATACGCAGTATTTT
CASSNSGSMTDTQYF
>NA|TRBV10-3|TRBJ1-2|TRBD1
TGTGCCATCAGTGAGGAGGACAGGGGGCGCGGCTACACCTTC
CAISEEDRGRGYTF
>NA|TRBV18|TRBJ1-1|TRBD1
TGTGCCAGCTCCAACAGGGGAGGCGGGACTGAAGCTTTCTTT
CASSNRGGGTEAFF
>NA|TRBV7-8|TRBJ1-5|NA
TGTGCCAGCAGCTTAGACGGGGGGCTATGGGGCAATCAGCCCCAGCATTTT
CASSLDGGLWGNQPQHF
>NA|TRBV10-3|TRBJ2-1|NA
TGTGCCATCAGTGACGCGGCTGCCAATGAGCAGTTCTTC
CAISDAAANEQFF
>NA|TRBV5-1|TRBJ2-7|TRBD2
TGCGCCAGCAGCTCCGGGACTAGTGGGAGTTCCTACGAGCAGTACTTC
CASSSGTSGSSYEQYF
>few|TRBV28|TRBJ1-1|TRBD1
TGTGCCAGCAGGGGACAGGGCGGGATGTACACTGAAGCTTTCTTT
CASRGQGGMYTEAFF
>NA|TRBV7-9|TRBJ2-1|TRBD2
TGTGCCAGCAGCACCGGACTAGCGGGGGGGTTGAATGAGCAGTTCTTC
CASSTGLAGGLNEQFF
>few|TRBV28|TRBJ2-7|NA
TGTGCCAGCAGTTTGGGGAGTGCCTACGAGCAGTACTTC
CASSLGSAYEQYF
>NA|TRBV7-9|TRBJ2-7|NA
TGTGCCAGCAGCTCCCCAGGCTCCTACGAGCAGTACTTC
CASSSPGSYEQYF
>NA|TRBV7-8|TRBJ1-1|NA
TGTGCCAGCAGCTTAACCAGTCGTGAAGCTTTCTTT
CASSLTSREAFF
>NA|TRBV5-1|TRBJ2-3|TRBD2
TGCGCCAGCAGCACAGCGGGAGGGAGCACAGATACGCAGTATTTT
CASSTAGGSTDTQYF
>NA|TRBV4-3|TRBJ2-1|TRBD1
TGCGCCAGCAGCCAATCGGTTCCGACAGGGATGCAGTTCTTC
CASSQSVPTGMQFF
>NA|TRBV4-2|TRBJ2-6|TRBD2
TGTGCCAGCAGCCTTAGCGGGATGAACTCTGGGGCCAACGTCCTGACTTTC
CASSLSGMNSGANVLTF
>NA|TRBV18|TRBJ2-5|NA
TGTGCCAGCTCCAAACGGCAGGGAGAGACCCAGTACTTC
CASSKRQGETQYF
>NA|TRBV19|TRBJ2-1|TRBD2
TGTGCCAGTAGTATATCGACCGGGGGGACCTACAATGAGCAGTTCTTC
CASSISTGGTYNEQFF
>NA|TRBV9|TRBJ1-3|NA
TGTGCCAGCAGCGGAGGAGGCGGCTCCACGACCCGAAACACCATATATTTT
CASSGGGGSTTRNTIYF
>NA|TRBV7-2|TRBJ2-5|NA
TGTGCCAGCAGCTCCCCCCCGGAGACCCAGTACTTC
CASSSPPETQYF
>NA|TRBV28|TRBJ2-7|TRBD2
TGTGCCAGCAGTTTAGGGGGAGCGGGAGGGCCGTACGAGCAGTACTTC
CASSLGGAGGPYEQYF
>NA|TRBV6-1|TRBJ2-2|NA
TGTGCCAGCAGTGAACTCCAGAGGGAGCTGTTTTTT
CASSELQRELFF
>NA|TRBV5-1|TRBJ1-2|TRBD1
TGCGCCAGCAGCCATCAGGGACAGACAGGAAACTATGGCTACACCTTC
CASSHQGQTGNYGYTF
>NA|TRBV11-2|TRBJ1-1|TRBD1
TGTGCCAGCAGCATGGACAGGGAGTCGGCTTTCTTT
CASSMDRESAFF
>NA|TRBV28|TRBJ1-2|NA
TGTGCCAGCAGTTCCCAGGGGTCCCCTAACTATGGCTACACCTTC
CASSSQGSPNYGYTF
>NA|TRBV7-9|TRBJ2-7|NA
TGTGCCAGCAGCCGAGGGACACGCCACGAGCAGTACTTC
CASSRGTRHEQYF
>NA|TRBV14|TRBJ1-2|NA
TGTGCCAGCAGCCAAGATTACGGGTTGGGCTACACCTTC
CASSQDYGLGYTF
>NA|TRBV5-1|TRBJ2-3|TRBD2
TGCGCCAGCAGCTGGAGTAGCGGGTCGGCAGATACGCAGTATTTT
CASSWSSGSADTQYF
>NA|TRBV7-2|TRBJ1-2|NA
TGTGCCAGCAGCGCCCGGGGAGGGGATCACTATGGCTACACCTTC
CASSARGGDHYGYTF
>NA|TRBV30|TRBJ2-7|NA
TGTGCCTGGAACGGGGGGCACTCCTACGAGCAGTACTTC
CAWNGGHSYEQYF
>NA|TRBV18|TRBJ2-5|NA
TGTGCCAGCTCACCTCCCGGCCGACAGCGACAGTACTTC
CASSPPGRQRQYF
>NA|TRBV11-2|TRBJ2-7|TRBD1
TGTGCCAGCAGCCGAACAGGGGGCGCCTACGAGCAGTACTTC
CASSRTGGAYEQYF
>NA|TRBV30|TRBJ2-1|NA
TGTGCCTGGACCCCTAGGACTCCGGGCAATGAGCAGTTCTTC
CAWTPRTPGNEQFF
>NA|TRBV7-8|TRBJ2-2|TRBD2
TGTGCCAGCAGCTTAGGTGGGCTAGCGGAGGACTCGAACACCGGGGAGCTGTTTTTT
CASSLGGLAEDSNTGELFF
>NA|TRBV5-1|TRBJ2-1|NA
TGCGCCAGCAGCTTTTCGGCGGGACCGGCGGGGACCTACAATGAGCAGTTCTTC
CASSFSAGPAGTYNEQFF
>few|TRBV11-2|TRBJ1-5|TRBD1
TGTGCCAGCAGCCCAGGGGGAACTCAGCCCCAGCATTTT
CASSPGGTQPQHF
>few|TRBV10-3|TRBJ1-2|TRBD1
TGTGCCACCAGTTGGGGACAGGGGGACTATGGCTACACCTTC
CATSWGQGDYGYTF
>NA|TRBV6-5|TRBJ1-1|TRBD1
TGTGCCAGCAGTAAGGACAGGGGGGCGAACACTGAAGCTTTCTTT
CASSKDRGANTEAFF
>NA|TRBV7-9|TRBJ2-5|NA
TGTGCCAGCAGCCCAGGGAATCAAGAGACCCAGTACTTC
CASSPGNQETQYF
>NA|TRBV5-4|TRBJ2-1|TRBD2
TGTGCCAGCAGCGAAAAGACTAGCGGGAGATATGAGCAGTTCTTC
CASSEKTSGRYEQFF
>few|TRBV4-1|TRBJ2-1|TRBD2
TGCGCCAGCAGCCAAGATAGGCCCGGGAGGGGCGATGAGCAGTTCTTC
CASSQDRPGRGDEQFF
>NA|TRBV13|TRBJ1-3|NA
TGTGCCAGCAGCTTTTGGGGCAGCCGCTCTGGAAACACCATATATTTT
CASSFWGSRSGNTIYF
>NA|TRBV7-9|TRBJ2-5|NA
TGTTCCAGCAGCAGGGCAGGGGAGGGTCAAGAGACCCAGTACTTC
CSSSRAGEGQETQYF
>NA|TRBV5-4|TRBJ2-4|NA
TGTGCCAGCAGCTTGAGAGGGAGTCGAATAGACATTCAGTACTTC
CASSLRGSRIDIQYF
>once|TRBV4-2|TRBJ1-5|NA
TGTGCCAGCAGCCAAGAAGAGGCACCTTATAGCAATCAGCCCCAGCATTTT
CASSQEEAPYSNQPQHF
>NA|TRBV6-5|TRBJ2-7|TRBD1
TGTGCCAGCAGAGACTACAGGGGGGATCCCCACGAGCAGTACTTC
CASRDYRGDPHEQYF
>NA|TRBV29-1|TRBJ2-7|NA
TGCAGCGTTGCGTCTGGCCCTCGCGAGCAGTACTTC
CSVASGPREQYF
>NA|TRBV5-6|TRBJ1-1|NA
TGTGCCAGCAGCTTGGGGATATTCATGAACAGTGAAGCTTTCTTT
CASSLGIFMNSEAFF
>NA|TRBV4-3|TRBJ2-3|NA
TGCGCCAGCAGCCAAACTTCGCCAGATACGCAGTATTTT
CASSQTSPDTQYF
>NA|TRBV7-9|TRBJ2-7|NA
TGTGCCAGCAGCCGGCTATCAGGTTATAGCGAGCAGTACTTC
CASSRLSGYSEQYF
>NA|TRBV29-1|TRBJ2-1|NA
TGCAGCGTTGAAGAAACAGGGTTATCCCCCGGACTAGGGATTAATGAGCAGTTCTTC
CSVEETGLSPGLGINEQFF
>NA|TRBV7-3|TRBJ2-1|NA
TGTGCCAGCAGCTTACAACAGGGCTCCTACAATGAGCAGTTCTTC
CASSLQQGSYNEQFF
>NA|TRBV7-9|TRBJ2-1|TRBD2
TGTGCCAGCAGTTACGGACTAGCGGATAACAATGAGCAGTTCTTC
CASSYGLADNNEQFF
>NA|TRBV6-6|TRBJ1-3|NA
TGTGCCAGCAGTTCGGGGGGCGGAAACACCATATATTTT
CASSSGGGNTIYF
>NA|TRBV30|TRBJ1-1|TRBD1
TGTGCCTGGAGTACCGGGACAGGTCAAGCTTTCTTT
CAWSTGTGQAFF
>NA|TRBV7-9|TRBJ2-3|NA
TGTGCCAGCAGCTTAGCGGGGGCGGCCACAGATACGCAGTATTTT
CASSLAGAATDTQYF